This T cell receptor (beta chain) comes out of a study of blood T cells in healthy people across ages. Broader study findings: Per million T cells, TCR beta diversity dropped about linearly as age rose. Fewer expanded clones and more diversity marked long-lived versus aged donors.

In its sample, this clonotype was seen a few times. Its antigen is undetermined. Germline CDR1 reads SGHTA; CDR2 reads FQGNSA. The CDR3 totals 16 residues. Then a second PCR, running about 6 to 12 cycles, was carried out with a sample-barcoded 5' primer and a J-beta primer mix. TCRdb used MiXCR to reprocess the 5' RACE reads, holding one entry per CDR3 protein. The profile shows roughly 1 million distinct CDR3 sequences, almost 25% of them singletons. RNA extraction gave at least 5 micrograms of total RNA per sample. This same sample was also part of a study on T cells of mothers and their children.

Sequencing input: blood. The chain couples TRBV7-2 to TRBJ1-1, with TRBD1 matching over 10 bases. The TCR was taken from a girl aged 2-10 years in good health. The CDR3 sequence is CATPGIQDRGYTEAFF. CDR3 DNA sequence: TGTGCTACACCGGGGATTCAGGACAGGGGGTACACTGAAGCTTTCTTT.